These T cell receptor beta chains were read from a single sample in a study of glioma-infiltrating T cells after dendritic cell vaccination. Produced via immunoSEQ multiplex PCR; TCRdb's table is partial and in-frame only. The data show 70,000 to 90,000 clones, with under 85% seen just once and 6.8% held by the top ten. The sequenced sample was blood, obtained after dendritic cell vaccination. Every receptor here comes from a human donor with glioblastoma. Both conserved end residues are part of each CDR3. The order of the fields is clone size, J gene, V gene, D gene, CDR3 protein, CDR3 DNA. D genes are given only for firm matches. Some rows have no size entry. The others give once, few or many, or a class for an expanded clone.

>many|TRBJ1-1|TRBV4-1|-
CASSQVMGEEAFF
TGCGCCAGCAGCCAAGTTATGGGAGAGGAGGCTTTCTTT
>few|TRBJ1-2|TRBV5-4|TRBD1
CASSLQGVQAGYTF
TGTGCCAGCAGCCTTCAGGGGGTTCAGGCAGGCTACACCTTC
>-|TRBJ2-6|TRBV10-2|-
CASRPLESGANVLTF
TGCGCCAGCCGCCCCCTGGAGTCTGGGGCCAACGTCCTGACTTTC
>-|TRBJ1-2|TRBV5-4|TRBD1
CASSLQGTYGYTF
TGTGCCAGCAGCTTACAGGGGACCTATGGCTACACCTTC
>-|TRBJ1-1|TRBV5-6|-
CASSPGGGRNTEAFF
TGTGCCAGCAGCCCCGGGGGGGGACGGAACACTGAAGCTTTCTTT
>-|TRBJ2-1|TRBV5-1|TRBD2
CASSGGLADNEQFF
TGCGCCAGCAGCGGGGGACTAGCGGACAATGAGCAGTTCTTC
>-|TRBJ1-1|TRBV5-1|TRBD1
CASSLGGAGSSTEAFF
TGCGCCAGCAGCTTAGGGGGCGCGGGGAGTAGCACTGAAGCTTTCTTT
>-|TRBJ2-5|TRBV9|-
CASSVADSQETQYF
TGTGCCAGCAGCGTAGCTGACAGCCAAGAGACCCAGTACTTC
>-|TRBJ2-2|TRBV19|-
CASSRRENTGELFF
TGTGCCAGCTCCAGACGGGAGAACACCGGGGAGCTGTTTTTT
>once|TRBJ1-3|TRBV7-2|-
CASSPGGADSGNTIYF
TGTGCCAGCAGCCCCGGAGGGGCAGACTCTGGAAACACCATATATTTT
>-|TRBJ2-1|TRBV5-6|-
CASSLNGKNEQFF
TGTGCCAGCAGCTTGAACGGGAAGAATGAGCAGTTCTTC
>once|TRBJ2-3|TRBV11-1|-
CASSPRVGRQYF
TGTGCCAGCAGTCCCCGGGTAGGCCGGCAGTATTTT
>few|TRBJ2-1|TRBV13|TRBD1
CASSRERDRGFF
TGTGCCAGCAGCCGCGAGCGGGACAGGGGGTTCTTC
>-|TRBJ1-1|TRBV2|TRBD1
CASTSTGGATGTEAFF
TGTGCCAGCACCTCGACAGGGGGCGCGACGGGCACTGAAGCTTTCTTT
>-|TRBJ1-6|TRBV10-2|-
CASSENDGNSPLHF
TGCGCCAGCAGTGAGAACGACGGGAATTCACCCCTCCACTTT
>-|TRBJ1-1|TRBV4-1|-
CASSPYKGEGTEAFF
TGCGCCAGCAGCCCCTACAAGGGGGAAGGAACTGAAGCTTTCTTT
>-|TRBJ1-2|TRBV29-1|TRBD1
CSVELTGHGYTF
TGCAGCGTTGAACTGACAGGGCATGGCTACACCTTC
>-|TRBJ1-6|TRBV4-2|-
CASSQEAPHYNSPLHF
TGTGCCAGCAGCCAAGAGGCACCTCATTATAATTCACCCCTCCACTTT
>-|TRBJ1-5|TRBV19|TRBD1
CASSGQGGNQPQHF
TGTGCCAGTAGTGGACAGGGGGGCAATCAGCCCCAGCATTTT
>-|TRBJ2-2|TRBV2|-
CASSGRQNTGELFF
TGTGCCAGCAGTGGTAGACAGAACACCGGGGAGCTGTTTTTT
>few|TRBJ2-7|TRBV14|-
CASSQDLSPGYSYEQYF
TGTGCCAGCAGCCAAGATCTGTCTCCAGGTTACTCCTACGAGCAGTACTTC
>-|TRBJ2-7|TRBV14|-
CASSQDTSYEQYF
TGTGCCAGCAGCCAAGATACATCCTACGAGCAGTACTTC
>-|TRBJ2-3|TRBV18|-
CASSRLTASTDTQYF
TGTGCCAGCTCACGATTGACAGCTAGCACAGATACGCAGTATTTT
>-|TRBJ1-1|TRBV10-3|-
CAITGQNTEAFF
TGTGCCATCACTGGGCAGAACACTGAAGCTTTCTTT
>-|TRBJ1-4|TRBV11-2|TRBD1
CASSRGGSGQGNEKLFF
TGTGCCAGCAGCCGGGGGGGGTCGGGACAGGGTAATGAAAAACTGTTTTTT
>-|TRBJ1-2|TRBV7-2|-
CASSSQVNYGYTF
TGTGCCAGCAGCTCACAGGTTAACTATGGCTACACCTTC
>-|TRBJ1-5|TRBV6-1|-
CASSVFSEHRSNQPQHF
TGTGCCAGCAGTGTCTTCTCGGAGCACCGTAGCAATCAGCCCCAGCATTTT
>-|TRBJ2-3|TRBV19|TRBD2
CASSKGSGGHSTDTQYF
TGTGCCAGTAGTAAGGGTAGCGGGGGTCATAGCACAGATACGCAGTATTTT
>-|TRBJ1-1|TRBV9|TRBD1
CASRPGTANTEAFF
TGTGCCAGCCGTCCCGGGACAGCGAACACTGAAGCTTTCTTT
>few|TRBJ1-1|TRBV14|TRBD1
CASSPNEATGGFEAFF
TGTGCCAGCAGCCCAAACGAAGCGACAGGGGGTTTTGAAGCTTTCTTT
>-|TRBJ2-1|TRBV6-1|TRBD1
CASEPGQGNNEQFF
TGTGCCAGCGAACCGGGACAGGGGAATAATGAGCAGTTCTTC